This TCR beta chain was found in a study of T cell responses to AZD1222 COVID-19 vaccine. On the study more broadly: Pooling was applied to second doses at about 4 or about 12 weeks. General study points: Most donors were white British, females outnumbered males, and clonal diversity was possibly underestimated. When two AZD1222 doses had been given, Spike-specific TCR breadth and depth rose. Unmutated variant regions reportedly attract nearly half of all spike-specific TCRs.

Some clones are missing from TCRdb's copy, which holds only in-frame ones; the method was immunoSEQ multiplex PCR. The table lists 75,000 to 100,000 clones, around 89% of them singletons. Trimming pared 2 bases from V and 3 bases from J, leaving 10 bases between. This CDR3 contains 14 residues. Germline assignment: CDR1 SNHLY and CDR2 FYNNEI. For this clone: Its antigen is not known.

The sequencing here drew on peripheral blood, taken on day 0 of AZD1222 vaccination. The TCR was taken from an adult in good health. This chain uses TRBV2 with TRBJ1-1; D remains ambiguous. CDR3 DNA sequence: TGTGCCAGCAGTGAATGGGGTGGGGACACTGAAGCTTTCTTT. It encodes CASSEWGGDTEAFF.